The 5 T cell receptor beta chains below all came from one sample that was sequenced in a study of early T cells in non-severe SARS-CoV-2 infection. TCRdb re-called the 5' RACE reads with MiXCR, one entry per CDR3 protein. This sample has 57,000 or so distinct CDR3 sequences, with 12% found just once. The source was whole blood, collected at baseline. The receptors shown here come from an adult who was a healthcare worker with PCR-confirmed SARS-CoV-2 infection or an uninfected control (not recorded which). The donor label of this sample is uncertain.

Only a few counts were recorded for this clonotype. V gene TRBV18 combines with J gene TRBJ1-1, with TRBD1 matching 9 bases. The germline gives CDR1 KGHSH, CDR2 LQKENI. This CDR3 spans 16 amino acids. V dropped 4 bases and J dropped 4; count of bases not matched to a gene: 10. CDR3 region: CASSLPTGTGTTEAFF. CDR3 DNA sequence: TGTGCCAGCTCACTGCCAACCGGGACAGGGACCACTGAAGCTTTCTTT.

This clonotype was seen many times. The rearrangement joins TRBV19 to TRBJ2-1; tentative D call: TRBD2 (5 bases). Per germline, CDR1 LNHDA and CDR2 SQIVND (reference sequence). CDR3 length: 16 amino acids. V lost 5 bases, J lost 10 bases, and 24 bases lay in between. The CDR3 is CASSQAQTRGFREQFF. The CDR3 DNA is TGTGCCAGTAGTCAGGCCCAGACACGGGGTTTTAGGGAGCAGTTCTTC.

V usage is TRBV24-1 and J usage is TRBJ2-4, with 11 bases fitting TRBD1. This CDR3 region has 15 residues. Germline V lookup: CDR1 KGHDR, CDR2 SFDVKD. Trimming removed 12 bases from V and 1 base from J; junction bases left unmatched: 7. CDR3: CAGNGDRGAKNIQYF. The CDR3 region has the DNA TGTGCCGGAAATGGGGACAGGGGGGCCAAAAACATTCAGTACTTC.

The rearrangement joins TRBV9 to TRBJ1-4; tentative D call: TRBD1 (5 bases). Trimming took 0 bases from V and 11 from J, leaving 20 bases between them. CDR1 SGDLS and CDR2 YYNGEE come from the germline V gene. This CDR3 has 16 amino acids. CDR3 coding DNA: TGTGCCAGCAGCGTAGATGTAGGGACGCAAGAGGGGAAACTGTTTTTT. Amino acids: CASSVDVGTQEGKLFF.

This clonotype has only a few counts. This chain connects TRBV7-6 to TRBJ2-3, with TRBD2 identical over 9 bases. The CDR3 runs 18 residues. Germline CDR1 reads SGHVS; CDR2 reads FNYEAQ. The V and J ends lost 4 bases and 0 bases, in that order; junction bases with no gene match: 11. The CDR3 coding sequence is TGTGCCAGCAGCTCCCGAGGGGCTAGCGGGGCAAGCACAGATACGCAGTATTTT. It yields the protein CASSSRGASGASTDTQYF.